Below are 3 T cell receptor beta chains sequenced from a single sample in a study of shared clonotypes between healthy human individuals. Some clones are missing from TCRdb's copy, which holds only in-frame ones; the method was immunoSEQ multiplex PCR. This table holds more than 2 million clones, roughly 94% found once. The sequencing sample was made of naive CD4+ T cells sorted from blood. Subset in this sample: CD45RA+ positively selected. All receptors come from a man between 18 and 29 years old in good health.

This rearrangement joins TRBV29-1 to TRBJ1-1, with D unclear. Trimming shortened V by 3 bases and J by 6 bases, and 8 bases separated the two germline ends. This CDR3 is 11 amino acids long. Germline-derived CDR1 and CDR2 are SQVTM and ANQGSEA. The CDR3 nucleotides read TGCAGCGTTGATGGACGTCCTGAAGCTTTCTTT. Translation: CSVDGRPEAFF.

The CDR3 DNA is TGCGCCAGCAGCTTAGCAGGGTCGAAAGAGACCCAGTACTTC. Encoded protein: CASSLAGSKETQYF. V gene TRBV5-1 combines with J gene TRBJ2-5; the D gene is possibly TRBD1 (5 bases). Germline loops: CDR1 SGHRS, CDR2 YFSETQ. Trimming removed 2 bases at V and 3 bases at J, with 11 bases between. The CDR3 runs to 14 residues. Filled out from reference TRBV5-1 and TRBJ2-5, the complete variable domain reads KAGVTQTPRYLIKTRGQQVTLSCSPISGHRSVSWYQQTPGQGLQFLFEYFSETQRNKGNFPGRFSGRQFSNSRSEMNVSTLELGDSALYLCASSLAGSKETQYFGPGTRLLVL.

In this sample, this clone turned up once. This chain uses TRBV5-4 with TRBJ1-6; no clear D gene. The germline V gene has CDR1 SGHNT and CDR2 YYREEE (reference sequence). V was trimmed by 2 bases and J by 6 bases, leaving 6 bases between them. The CDR3 has 13 residues. The CDR3 DNA follows: TGTGCCAGCAGCTTTGATGTTAATTCACCCCTCCACTTT. This sequence encodes CASSFDVNSPLHF.